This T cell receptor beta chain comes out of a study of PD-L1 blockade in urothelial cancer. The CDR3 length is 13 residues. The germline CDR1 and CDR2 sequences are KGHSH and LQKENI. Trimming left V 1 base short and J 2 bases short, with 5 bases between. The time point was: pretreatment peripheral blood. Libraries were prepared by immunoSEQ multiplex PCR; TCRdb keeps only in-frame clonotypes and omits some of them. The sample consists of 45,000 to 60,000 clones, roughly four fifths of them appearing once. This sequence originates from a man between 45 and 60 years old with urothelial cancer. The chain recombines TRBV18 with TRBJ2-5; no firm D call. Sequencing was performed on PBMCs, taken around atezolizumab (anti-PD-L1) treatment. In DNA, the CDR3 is TGTGCCAGCTCACCACGGCGGCAAGAGACCCAGTACTTC. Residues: CASSPRRQETQYF.